This entry lists 10 T cell receptor beta chains sequenced from one sample in a study of T cell changes during pregnancy in multiple sclerosis. The data were produced by immunoSEQ multiplex PCR, yet TCRdb's version contains in-frame clones alone and is incomplete. Among under 6,500 clones listed, 81% were seen once. The specimen comprised CD8+ T cells from peripheral blood mononuclear cells, sampled in the second trimester of pregnancy. The receptors originated from a female donor in good health, enrolled as a control in a pregnancy study.

The V call is TRBV2, the J call TRBJ2-7; 10 bases are shared with TRBD1. This CDR3 is 14 amino acids long. Germline V gene data show CDR1 as SNHLY and CDR2 as FYNNEI. Losses at the gene ends were 4 bases for V and 7 bases for J; bases not matched to a gene: 7. In DNA, the CDR3 is TGTGCCAGCAGTGTGACAGGGGGCACGGCTGAGCAGTACTTC. Translating gives CASSVTGGTAEQYF.

In this sample, this clone turned up once. V and J are TRBV6-4 and TRBJ2-6; 7 bases line up with TRBD2. This CDR3 region has 16 residues. The V gene's germline CDR1 is MRHNA and CDR2 SNTAGT. V dropped 5 bases and J dropped 1; count of bases not matched to a gene: 5. The CDR3 DNA is TGTGCCAGCAGTCTCGATAGCGGGTCTGGGGCCAACGTCCTGACTTTC. It yields the protein CASSLDSGSGANVLTF.

The chain links TRBV27 to TRBJ1-2; D may be TRBD1 (5 bases). Germline loops: CDR1 MNHEY, CDR2 SMNVEV (reference sequence). The V and J ends lost 6 bases and 1 base respectively, with 18 bases between them. The CDR3 runs to 16 residues. The CDR3, as DNA: TGTGCCAGCAGCCCCCGAGTAGGGGCGCATAACTATGGCTACACCTTC. Protein sequence: CASSPRVGAHNYGYTF.

The V call is TRBV6-5, the J call TRBJ1-1, with 11 positions matching TRBD1. CDR3 length equals 14 residues. In germline, CDR1 is MNHEY, CDR2 SVGAGI. Trimming cost V 6 bases and J 5 bases; bases outside gene matches: 5. The CDR3 DNA sequence: TGTGCCAGCAGCCAAGGGACAGGGGGTACTGAAGCTTTCTTT. Residues: CASSQGTGGTEAFF.

This clone has only one observation. This chain joins TRBV30 and TRBJ2-7; 7 bases are shared with TRBD1. CDR3 length equals 12 residues. Germline CDR1 is GTSNPN and CDR2 is SVGIG (reference sequence). After removal of 7 bases from V and 0 bases from J, the junction contained 3 bases not matched to a gene. The CDR3 sequence: CASRQGSYEQYF. CDR3 nucleotide sequence: TGTGCCTCCCGACAGGGCTCCTACGAGCAGTACTTC.

The chain employs TRBV6-4 and TRBJ2-1; 9 nucleotides align to TRBD2. Germline CDR1 MRHNA, CDR2 SNTAGT. V lost 0 bases and J lost 6; bases outside the gene matches: 3. There are 15 residues in the CDR3. The CDR3 DNA is TGTGCCAGCAGTGACTCCGCGGGGGGGGTCAATGAGCAGTTCTTC. Amino acid sequence: CASSDSAGGVNEQFF.

The chain has TRBV19 and TRBJ1-1; D is unresolved. Trimming pared 5 bases from V and 8 bases from J, leaving 15 bases between. CDR3 length: 13 amino acids. Germline-derived CDR1 and CDR2 are LNHDA and SQIVND (reference sequence). CDR3 loop: CASSAGLKPEAFF. Written as DNA, the CDR3 is TGTGCCAGTAGTGCCGGACTCAAACCGGAAGCTTTCTTT.

The V gene is TRBV14, the J gene TRBJ2-5, with D maybe TRBD2 (6 bases). The CDR3 is made up of 17 amino acids. CDR1 and CDR2 (germline): SGHDN, FVKESK. Trimming cost V 2 bases and J 0 bases, with 16 bases left between them. The chain's CDR3 is CASSQNPLTSYQETQYF. Written as DNA, the CDR3 is TGTGCCAGCAGCCAAAATCCCCTGACTAGTTACCAAGAGACCCAGTACTTC. The full variable domain, its missing parts supplied by reference TRBV14 and TRBJ2-5, is EAGVTQFPSHSVIEKGQTVTLRCDPISGHDNLYWYRRVMGKEIKFLLHFVKESKQDESGMPNNRFLAERTGGTYSTLKVQPAELEDSGVYFCASSQNPLTSYQETQYFGPGTRLLVL.

This chain connects TRBV28 to TRBJ2-7; D perhaps matches TRBD2 (5 bases). V dropped 4 bases and J dropped 0 bases, with 10 bases sitting between them. Germline values: CDR1 MDHEN, CDR2 SYDVKM. The CDR3 contains 14 residues. CDR3 amino acids: CASSSLGSSYEQYF. In DNA form, the CDR3 reads TGTGCCAGCAGTTCGCTGGGGAGCTCCTACGAGCAGTACTTC. Full variable domain (missing parts from reference TRBV28 and TRBJ2-7): DVKVTQSSRYLVKRTGEKVFLECVQDMDHENMFWYRQDPGLGLRLIYFSYDVKMKEKGDIPEGYSVSREKKERFSLILESASTNQTSMYLCASSSLGSSYEQYFGPGTRLTVT.

The chain links TRBV6-1 to TRBJ2-7; 15 bases are shared with TRBD2. The CDR3 runs 15 residues. The germline gives CDR1 MNHNS, CDR2 SASEGT. Trimming removed 5 bases from V and 2 bases from J; junction bases left unmatched: 1. DNA for the CDR3: TGTGCCAGCAGTCGGACTAGCGGGGGGGCCTACGAGCAGTACTTC. Translating it yields CASSRTSGGAYEQYF.